The 14 T cell receptor beta chains below come from one sample, sequenced in a study of T cells after yellow fever vaccination. Using its own MiXCR run on the 5' RACE reads, TCRdb lists one record per CDR3 protein. The sample shows approximately 120,000 distinct CDR3 sequences, 8.9% of them seen only once. Sample: CD8+ T cells sorted from PBMCs, taken on the day of the yellow fever booster vaccination. Receptor source: a man aged 18 to 29 who received the YFV17D yellow fever vaccine.

V usage is TRBV7-2 and J usage is TRBJ1-1; unclear D gene. The CDR3 is made up of 12 amino acids. The V and J ends lost 5 bases and 1 base respectively, with 5 bases between them. Germline assignment: CDR1 SGHTA and CDR2 FQGNSA. The CDR3 region is CASSQRNTEAFF. The CDR3 nucleotides read TGTGCCAGCAGCCAGAGGAACACTGAAGCTTTCTTT.

This clonotype was picked up a small number of times. The chain recombines TRBV4-1 with TRBJ2-2; D may match TRBD1 or TRBD2 (6 bases each). The CDR3 spans 15 residues. Germline V gene sequence: CDR1 MGHRA, CDR2 YSYEKL. Trimming removed 0 bases at V and 3 bases at J, with 8 bases between. CDR3 protein: CASSQERGDTGELFF. CDR3 nucleotide sequence: TGCGCCAGCAGCCAAGAAAGGGGGGACACCGGGGAGCTGTTTTTT.

The chain recombines TRBV18 with TRBJ2-1, with 8 bases matching TRBD2. The V gene end was trimmed by 2 bases and the J gene end by 8 bases; junction bases not matched to a gene: 8. The CDR3 has 15 residues. Per germline, CDR1 KGHSH and CDR2 LQKENI. This chain's CDR3 is CASSPSQRGIHEQFF. Written as DNA, the CDR3 is TGTGCCAGCTCACCAAGCCAGCGGGGGATCCATGAGCAGTTCTTC. Supplemented by reference TRBV18 and TRBJ2-1, the full variable domain reads NAGVMQNPRHLVRRRGQEARLRCSPMKGHSHVYWYRQLPEEGLKFMVYLQKENIIDESGMPKERFSAEFPKEGPSILRIQQVVRGDSAAYFCASSPSQRGIHEQFFGPGTRLTVL.

The chain has TRBV4-1 and TRBJ1-1, with D hard to call. Germline CDR1 and CDR2: MGHRA and YSYEKL. CDR3 size: 14 residues. V gave up 2 bases and J gave up 8 bases, with 15 bases separating them. This CDR3 reads CASSQPNGGKEAFF. DNA of the CDR3: TGCGCCAGCAGCCAACCGAACGGCGGTAAAGAAGCTTTCTTT.

The chain links TRBV12-3 or TRBV12-4 to TRBJ2-1; 8 nucleotides agree with TRBD1. Trimming took 6 bases from V and 9 from J; bases not matched to a gene: 16. The CDR3 contains 16 residues. CDR3 region: CASRGGQEGRWSEQFF. DNA for the CDR3: TGTGCCAGCAGGGGGGGACAGGAAGGACGATGGAGTGAGCAGTTCTTC.

This clonotype was found a few times. The chain employs TRBV4-3 and TRBJ2-1; 8 nucleotides line up with TRBD1. J was trimmed by 6 bases and V by 0 bases; bases with no gene match: 7. The germline V gene encodes CDR1 LGHNA and CDR2 YSLEER. The CDR3 is 16 amino acids. CDR3 nucleotides: TGCGCCAGCAGCCAAGATCAAGGCAGGGGGCGCAATGAGCAGTTCTTC. Protein sequence: CASSQDQGRGRNEQFF.

The chain links TRBV12-3 or TRBV12-4 to TRBJ2-6; D is ambiguous. The CDR3 sequence is 12 residues long. CDR3 sequence (DNA): TGTGCTACGGACTCTGGGGCCAACGTCCTGACTTTC. This gives the protein CATDSGANVLTF.

Only a few counts were recorded for this clonotype. V gene TRBV7-9 combines with J gene TRBJ2-5; D may be TRBD1 (6 bases). The CDR3 totals 13 residues. Trimming took 5 bases from V and 3 from J, leaving 10 bases between them. Germline V gives CDR1 SEHNR, CDR2 FQNEAQ (reference sequence). CDR3 coding DNA: TGTGCCAGCAGCATGACAGGAGAAGAGACCCAGTACTTC. The encoded protein is CASSMTGEETQYF.

This clonotype showed up just a few times. V usage is TRBV4-2 and J usage is TRBJ1-2; 7 bases fit TRBD1. The CDR3 is 16 residues long. After removal of 1 base from V and 3 bases from J, the junction contained 8 bases not matched to a gene. Germline CDR1 is LGHNA and CDR2 is YNFKEQ. DNA of the CDR3: TGTGCCAGCAGCCAAGTTGGGGACAGACTCTACTATGGCTACACCTTC. Amino acid sequence: CASSQVGDRLYYGYTF.

This clonotype has a handful of counts. The chain joins TRBV3-1 to TRBJ2-1; possible D gene TRBD2, 6 bases. With 4 bases removed from V and 4 bases from J, the gap between germline ends came to 8 bases. Germline CDR1 reads LGHDT; CDR2 reads YNNKEL (reference sequence). The CDR3 length is 13 residues. The CDR3 sequence: CASSRGGYNEQFF. Written as DNA, the CDR3 is TGTGCCAGCAGCCGCGGAGGGTACAATGAGCAGTTCTTC.

This rearrangement joins TRBV14 to TRBJ2-7; D is undetermined. Germline V CDR1 and CDR2: SGHDN, FVKESK. This CDR3 comprises 13 residues. Trimming pared 1 base from V and 3 bases from J, leaving 7 bases between. This CDR3 reads CASSQVNGYEQYV. CDR3 nucleotide sequence: TGTGCCAGCAGCCAAGTAAACGGCTACGAGCAGTACGTC.

This chain's CDR3 is CASSFNRGSYEQYV. As DNA, the CDR3 is TGTGCCAGCAGCTTCAACCGGGGCTCCTACGAGCAGTACGTC. This chain uses TRBV11-1 with TRBJ2-7; TRBD2 is a possible D gene (5 bases). V was cut by 3 bases and J by 0 bases, with 9 bases left in between. Germline V gene data show CDR1 as SGHAT and CDR2 as FQDESV (reference sequence). This CDR3 spans 14 amino acids.

This clonotype has ten or more counts. The rearrangement links TRBV7-6 to TRBJ2-7, with D unresolved. The V end lost 5 bases, the J end lost 3 bases, and 17 bases lay between the germline ends. CDR3 length equals 15 residues. Germline lookup yields CDR1 SGHVS and CDR2 FNYEAQ. CDR3 DNA sequence: TGTGCCAGCAGCGAGACGCTAGGGAACGTCTACGAGCAGTACTTC. It specifies CASSETLGNVYEQYF.

This clonotype was observed a handful of times. This sequence joins TRBV29-1 and TRBJ2-1, with TRBD1 matching over 8 bases. Germline V lookup: CDR1 SQVTM, CDR2 ANQGSEA. The V segment lost 1 base and the J segment 1 base; nucleotides outside the gene matches: 12. CDR3 length: 18 amino acids. CDR3 protein: CSVEGIRAGGFSYNEQFF. CDR3 DNA: TGCAGCGTTGAAGGGATTCGGGCAGGGGGCTTTTCCTACAATGAGCAGTTCTTC.